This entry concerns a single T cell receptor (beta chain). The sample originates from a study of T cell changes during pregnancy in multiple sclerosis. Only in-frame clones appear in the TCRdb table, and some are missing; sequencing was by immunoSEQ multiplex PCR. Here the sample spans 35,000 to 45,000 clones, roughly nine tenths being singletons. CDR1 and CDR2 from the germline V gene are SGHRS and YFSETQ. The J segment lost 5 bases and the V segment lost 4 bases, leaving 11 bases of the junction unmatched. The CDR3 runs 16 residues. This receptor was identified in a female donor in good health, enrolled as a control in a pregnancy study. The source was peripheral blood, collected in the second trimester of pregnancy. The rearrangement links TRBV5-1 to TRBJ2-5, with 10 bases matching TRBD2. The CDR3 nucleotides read TGCGCCAGCAGCCGGGAATTAGCGGGGGGTGGCGAGACCCAGTACTTC. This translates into CASSRELAGGGETQYF. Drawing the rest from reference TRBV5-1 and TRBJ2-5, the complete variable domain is KAGVTQTPRYLIKTRGQQVTLSCSPISGHRSVSWYQQTPGQGLQFLFEYFSETQRNKGNFPGRFSGRQFSNSRSEMNVSTLELGDSALYLCASSRELAGGGETQYFGPGTRLLVL.